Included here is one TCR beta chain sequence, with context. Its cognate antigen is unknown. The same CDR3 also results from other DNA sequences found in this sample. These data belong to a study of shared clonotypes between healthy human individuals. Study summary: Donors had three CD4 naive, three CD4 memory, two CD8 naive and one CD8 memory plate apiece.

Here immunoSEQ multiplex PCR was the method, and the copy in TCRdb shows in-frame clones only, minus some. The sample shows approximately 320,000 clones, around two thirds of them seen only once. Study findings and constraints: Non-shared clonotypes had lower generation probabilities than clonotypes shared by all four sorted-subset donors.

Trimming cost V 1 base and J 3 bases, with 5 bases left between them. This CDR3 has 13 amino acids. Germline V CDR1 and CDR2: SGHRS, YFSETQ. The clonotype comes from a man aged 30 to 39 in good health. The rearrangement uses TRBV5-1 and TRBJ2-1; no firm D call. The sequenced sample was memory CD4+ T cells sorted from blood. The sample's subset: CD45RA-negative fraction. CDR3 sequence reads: CASSLQDYNEQFF. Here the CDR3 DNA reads TGCGCCAGCAGCTTGCAAGACTACAATGAGCAGTTCTTC.